This TCR beta chain was captured in a study of early T cells in non-severe SARS-CoV-2 infection. Whole-study context: Bulk RNA isolated from unsorted whole blood underwent sequencing; chains were not paired.

Points from the study as a whole: There was a bias toward anti-spike CD8 responses in VDJdb matching, which missed private and CD4 specificities.

CDR1 is WNHNN and CDR2 is SYGVQD in the germline V gene (reference sequence). The CDR3 is 14 amino acids. Trimming took 8 bases from V and 3 from J, leaving 16 bases between them. In its sample, this clonotype was seen a few times. Its specificity is not known. Individual cDNA molecules received unique molecular identifiers during library preparation. TCRdb reprocessed the 5' RACE reads with MiXCR, giving one entry per CDR3 protein. The sample includes 65,000 to 70,000 distinct CDR3 sequences, 9% to 15% of them seen just once. The chain carries TRBV10-1 and TRBJ2-5; tentatively, D is TRBD2 (7 bases). The sequenced sample consisted of whole blood. The sequence derives from an adult who was a healthcare worker with PCR-confirmed SARS-CoV-2 infection or an uninfected control (not recorded which). CDR3 bases: TGCGCCAGCTCAAGGGGGGGGCAGGAAGAGACCCAGTACTTC. Its translation: CASSRGGQEETQYF.